The rows below give T cell receptor beta chains drawn from one sample of a study of OX40 agonist ivuxolimab in advanced cancers. The assay was immunoSEQ multiplex PCR, and TCRdb's table has in-frame clones only and misses some. The profile shows 36,000 or so clones, over 65% of them singletons. Sequenced material: CD4+ or CD8+ T cells sorted from blood, taken in a trial of the OX40 agonist ivuxolimab. The source of these receptors is an adult with an advanced solid tumor such as melanoma, head and neck, liver or kidney cancer. Each CDR3 is given with its conserved first and last residue. The D gene is left open where the match is weak. Size tells how often a clone was seen (once, few, many) or the class of an expanded clone, and some rows leave it out.

CDR3aa	CDR3nt	v_gene	d_gene	abundance	j_gene
CASSIDAPNSPLHF	TGTGCCAGTAGTATCGATGCTCCTAATTCACCCCTCCACTTT	TRBV19	-	-	TRBJ1-6
CASSSGTGGYEQYF	TGTGCCAGCAGTTCCGGGACAGGGGGCTACGAGCAGTACTTC	TRBV27	TRBD1	-	TRBJ2-7
CASDPVAGAGDEQYF	TGTGCCAGCGATCCTGTAGCGGGAGCGGGCGACGAGCAGTACTTC	TRBV2	TRBD2	-	TRBJ2-7
CASSASGGTDTQYF	TGTGCCAGTAGTGCTAGCGGGGGTACAGATACGCAGTATTTT	TRBV19	TRBD2	-	TRBJ2-3
CASSFTLAGTEAFF	TGTGCCAGCAGTTTTACTTTGGCGGGTACTGAAGCTTTCTTT	TRBV27	-	-	TRBJ1-1
CASSSTMREGFWETQYF	TGTGCCAGCAGTTCCACGATGCGGGAGGGCTTCTGGGAGACCCAGTACTTC	TRBV27	TRBD2	-	TRBJ2-5
CASSVQGALSGNEKLFF	TGTGCCAGCAGCGTACAGGGGGCGCTAAGTGGGAATGAAAAACTGTTTTTT	TRBV28	TRBD1	-	TRBJ1-4
CASSHTGTTYEQYF	TGTGCCAGCAGCCACACCGGGACCACCTACGAGCAGTACTTC	TRBV11-2	-	-	TRBJ2-7
CASSEGPASYEQYF	TGTGCCAGCAGTGAAGGTCCGGCCTCCTACGAGCAGTACTTC	TRBV6-1	-	-	TRBJ2-7
CASSLMRSDTDTQYF	TGTGCCAGCAGCTTGATGCGGTCTGACACAGATACGCAGTATTTT	TRBV5-6	-	once	TRBJ2-3
CASSFREENNQPQHF	TGTGCCAGCAGTTTCCGGGAGGAAAACAATCAGCCCCAGCATTTT	TRBV28	-	once	TRBJ1-5
CASSLGQANTGELFF	TGTGCCAGCAGCTTGGGACAGGCAAACACCGGGGAGCTGTTTTTT	TRBV7-6	TRBD1	-	TRBJ2-2
CASSFLSGLEPGSTDTQYF	TGTGCCAGCAGCTTTTTGTCAGGGTTGGAACCCGGGTCCACAGATACGCAGTATTTT	TRBV7-6	-	few	TRBJ2-3
CASSFTGDTGELFF	TGTGCCAGCAGTTTCACAGGGGACACCGGGGAGCTGTTTTTT	TRBV28	TRBD1	-	TRBJ2-2
CAWSTSGRYNEQFF	TGTGCCTGGAGTACTAGCGGGCGGTACAATGAGCAGTTCTTC	TRBV30	TRBD2	-	TRBJ2-1
CASSAWTGYNQPQHF	TGTGCCAGCAGTGCTTGGACAGGGTACAATCAGCCCCAGCATTTT	TRBV2	TRBD1	-	TRBJ1-5
CASSSYPSTSRTEAFF	TGTGCCAGCAGCTCCTACCCCTCGACGAGTCGGACTGAAGCTTTCTTT	TRBV7-9	-	few	TRBJ1-1
CASSLTGGLGTEAFF	TGTGCCAGCAGTTTGACAGGGGGGCTTGGCACTGAAGCTTTCTTT	TRBV28	TRBD1	-	TRBJ1-1
CATKGPWGNTIYF	TGTGCCACCAAGGGCCCGTGGGGAAACACCATATATTTT	TRBV28	-	-	TRBJ1-3
CASSYDGETYEQYF	TGTGCCAGCAGTTACGATGGGGAGACCTACGAGCAGTACTTC	TRBV6-6	-	-	TRBJ2-7
CASRTAGFDYEQYF	TGTGCCAGCAGAACGGCTGGGTTTGATTACGAGCAGTACTTC	TRBV27	-	few	TRBJ2-7
CASSLGPGTKYF	TGTGCCAGCAGCTTGGGACCGGGAACCAAGTACTTC	TRBV7-8	-	-	TRBJ2-7
CASSLGPFFNSPLHF	TGTGCCAGCAGCTTGGGCCCGTTTTTCAATTCACCCCTCCACTTT	TRBV11-1	-	-	TRBJ1-6
CSVVWASGGASYEQYF	TGCAGCGTTGTTTGGGCTAGCGGGGGGGCCTCGTACGAGCAGTACTTC	TRBV29-1	TRBD2	-	TRBJ2-7
CASRRDGNSPLHF	TGTGCCAGCAGGCGGGACGGTAATTCACCCCTCCACTTT	TRBV2	-	-	TRBJ1-6
CASSKDRAYEQYF	TGTGCCAGCAGCAAGGACAGGGCCTACGAGCAGTACTTC	TRBV28	TRBD1	once	TRBJ2-7
CASSGWDGYEQYF	TGTGCCAGCAGTGGTTGGGACGGCTACGAGCAGTACTTC	TRBV6-1	-	-	TRBJ2-7
CASRFGGELFF	TGTGCCAGCAGGTTCGGCGGGGAGCTGTTTTTT	TRBV6-5	-	-	TRBJ2-2
CASRPTTSNTEAFF	TGTGCCAGCAGACCCACAACTTCGAACACTGAAGCTTTCTTT	TRBV27	-	-	TRBJ1-1
CATSRDLVGQINEKLFF	TGTGCCACCAGCAGAGATCTGGTGGGACAGATTAATGAAAAACTGTTTTTT	TRBV15	TRBD1	-	TRBJ1-4
CASSLEVPPQDTQYF	TGCGCCAGCAGCTTAGAAGTTCCTCCCCAAGATACGCAGTATTTT	TRBV5-1	-	-	TRBJ2-3
CAWSVGPGRTGTQYF	TGTGCCTGGAGTGTAGGACCCGGTCGGACGGGGACCCAGTACTTC	TRBV30	-	-	TRBJ2-5
CASSSLRWDTSYEQYF	TGTGCCAGCAGTTCCCTCCGTTGGGACACCTCCTACGAGCAGTACTTC	TRBV28	-	once	TRBJ2-7
CASSSDWTSGSGGETQYF	TGTGCCAGCAGTTCAGATTGGACTAGCGGGTCAGGGGGGGAGACCCAGTACTTC	TRBV28	TRBD2	-	TRBJ2-5
CASSLTANTGELFF	TGTGCCAGCAGCTTGACAGCAAACACCGGGGAGCTGTTTTTT	TRBV5-5	-	few	TRBJ2-2
CASSYLGRDNSPLHF	TGTGCCAGCAGTTACTTGGGACGGGATAATTCACCCCTCCACTTT	TRBV6-6	-	few	TRBJ1-6
CASSLSLREVNTEAFF	TGTGCCAGCAGTTTATCCCTGAGAGAAGTGAACACTGAAGCTTTCTTT	TRBV28	-	-	TRBJ1-1
CASSPRKTGDTQYF	TGTGCCAGCAGCCCCCGCAAAACGGGAGATACGCAGTATTTT	TRBV28	-	-	TRBJ2-3
CASSPPVGESDTQYF	TGTGCCAGCTCACCACCGGTGGGGGAATCTGATACGCAGTATTTT	TRBV18	-	-	TRBJ2-3
CSAGPNLDGYTF	TGCAGCGCTGGCCCTAACCTGGATGGCTACACCTTC	TRBV29-1	-	-	TRBJ1-2
CASSLVKGTEVGSQETQYF	TGTGCCAGCAGCTTAGTAAAGGGAACTGAGGTGGGGTCCCAAGAGACCCAGTACTTC	TRBV7-9	-	-	TRBJ2-5
CASSLTWNTEAFF	TGTGCCAGCAGCCTCACATGGAACACTGAAGCTTTCTTT	TRBV7-9	-	medium-sized	TRBJ1-1
CAIRGQDSLEETQYF	TGTGCCATCAGGGGACAGGACTCTTTGGAAGAGACCCAGTACTTC	TRBV10-3	TRBD1	-	TRBJ2-5
CASSLEYNEQFF	TGCGCCAGCAGCTTGGAGTACAATGAGCAGTTCTTC	TRBV5-1	-	-	TRBJ2-1
CASEGEPPYTEAFF	TGTGCCAGCGAAGGGGAGCCCCCTTACACTGAAGCTTTCTTT	TRBV7-9	-	-	TRBJ1-1
CASSQVQTYEQYF	TGCGCCAGCAGCCAAGTACAGACCTACGAGCAGTACTTC	TRBV4-1	-	-	TRBJ2-7
CASSEAGTYEKLFF	TGTGCCAGCAGTGAAGCAGGGACCTATGAAAAACTGTTTTTT	TRBV2	-	-	TRBJ1-4
CASSFTQDEQYF	TGTGCCAGCAGTTTCACCCAGGACGAGCAGTACTTC	TRBV27	-	-	TRBJ2-7
CASSLGVNTEAFF	TGTGCCAGCAGCTTAGGAGTGAACACTGAAGCTTTCTTT	TRBV13	-	-	TRBJ1-1
CASSPQGQGFPLEQYF	TGTGCCAGCAGTCCCCAGGGACAGGGATTTCCTCTCGAGCAGTACTTC	TRBV28	TRBD1	-	TRBJ2-7
CAISESRGPSYEQYF	TGTGCCATCAGTGAGTCAAGGGGACCCTCCTACGAGCAGTACTTC	TRBV10-3	-	-	TRBJ2-7
CASSHGDTGIETQYF	TGTGCCAGCAGCCATGGAGACACAGGGATTGAGACCCAGTACTTC	TRBV5-5	-	-	TRBJ2-5
CASSSTSPTDTQYF	TGTGCCAGCAGTTCGACTAGCCCCACAGATACGCAGTATTTT	TRBV28	TRBD2	-	TRBJ2-3
CASSLPGGDYEQYF	TGTGCCAGCAGCTTACCCGGGGGTGATTACGAGCAGTACTTC	TRBV7-8	-	-	TRBJ2-7
CSGGGRPNTEAFF	TGCAGCGGAGGGGGCCGACCGAACACTGAAGCTTTCTTT	TRBV29-1	TRBD1	-	TRBJ1-1
CSVVLADNYGYTF	TGCAGCGTTGTACTCGCCGATAACTATGGCTACACCTTC	TRBV29-1	-	-	TRBJ1-2
CASSTGNEQYF	TGTGCCAGCAGTACAGGGAACGAGCAGTACTTC	TRBV6-5	-	-	TRBJ2-7
CASSQDTGEQYF	TGTGCCAGCAGCCAAGATACTGGCGAGCAGTACTTC	TRBV4-2	-	-	TRBJ2-7